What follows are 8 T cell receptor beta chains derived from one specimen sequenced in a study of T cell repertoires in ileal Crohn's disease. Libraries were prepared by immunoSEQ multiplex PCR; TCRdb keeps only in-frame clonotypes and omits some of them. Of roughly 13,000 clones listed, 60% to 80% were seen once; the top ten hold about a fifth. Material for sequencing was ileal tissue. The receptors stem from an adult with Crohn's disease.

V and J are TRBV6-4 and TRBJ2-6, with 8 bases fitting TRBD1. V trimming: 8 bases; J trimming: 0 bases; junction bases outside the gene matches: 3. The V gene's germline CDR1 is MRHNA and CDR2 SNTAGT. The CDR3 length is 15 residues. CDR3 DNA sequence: TGTGCCAGCCGGGACAGGAACTCTGGGGCCAACGTCCTGACTTTC. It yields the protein CASRDRNSGANVLTF.

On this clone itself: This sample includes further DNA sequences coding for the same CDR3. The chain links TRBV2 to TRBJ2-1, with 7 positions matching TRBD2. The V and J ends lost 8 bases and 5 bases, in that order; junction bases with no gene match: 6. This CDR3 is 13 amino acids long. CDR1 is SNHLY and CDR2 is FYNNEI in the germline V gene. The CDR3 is CASRLAGNNEQFF. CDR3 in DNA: TGTGCCAGCCGACTAGCCGGAAACAATGAGCAGTTCTTC.

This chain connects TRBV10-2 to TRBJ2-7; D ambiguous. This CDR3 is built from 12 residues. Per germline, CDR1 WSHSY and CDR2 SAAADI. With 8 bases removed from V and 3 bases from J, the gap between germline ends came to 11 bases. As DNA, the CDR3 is TGCGCCAGCGGTAACGGTTACTACGAGCAGTACTTC. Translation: CASGNGYYEQYF.

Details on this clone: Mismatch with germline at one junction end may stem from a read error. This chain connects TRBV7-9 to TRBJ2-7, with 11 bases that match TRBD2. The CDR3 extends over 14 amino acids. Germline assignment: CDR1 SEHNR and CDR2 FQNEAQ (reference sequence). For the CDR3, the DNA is TGTGCCAGCAGCTCAACCGGGACTAGCGGCGGTGGATCCTTC. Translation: CASSSTGTSGGGSF.

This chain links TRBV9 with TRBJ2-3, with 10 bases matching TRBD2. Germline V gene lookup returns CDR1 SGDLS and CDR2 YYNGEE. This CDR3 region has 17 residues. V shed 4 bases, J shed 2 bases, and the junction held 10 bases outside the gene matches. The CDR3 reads CASSTRASGSLTDTQYF. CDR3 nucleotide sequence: TGTGCCAGCAGCACCCGAGCTAGCGGGAGCCTCACAGATACGCAGTATTTT. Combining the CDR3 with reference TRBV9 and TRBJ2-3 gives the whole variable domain DSGVTQTPKHLITATGQRVTLRCSPRSGDLSVYWYQQSLDQGLQFLIQYYNGEERAKGNILERFSAQQFPDLHSELNLSSLELGDSALYFCASSTRASGSLTDTQYFGPGTRLTVL.

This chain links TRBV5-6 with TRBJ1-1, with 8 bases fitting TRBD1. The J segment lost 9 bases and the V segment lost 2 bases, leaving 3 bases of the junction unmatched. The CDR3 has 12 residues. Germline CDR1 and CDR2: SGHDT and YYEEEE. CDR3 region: CASSFGQGQAFF. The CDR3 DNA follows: TGTGCCAGCAGCTTTGGACAGGGACAAGCTTTCTTT.

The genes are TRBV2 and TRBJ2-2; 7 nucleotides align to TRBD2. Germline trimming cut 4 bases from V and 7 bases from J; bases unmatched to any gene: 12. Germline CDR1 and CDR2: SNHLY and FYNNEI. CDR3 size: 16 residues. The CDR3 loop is CASSGGLSNGYGELFF. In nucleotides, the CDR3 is TGTGCCAGCAGTGGGGGACTATCCAATGGGTACGGGGAGCTGTTTTTT.

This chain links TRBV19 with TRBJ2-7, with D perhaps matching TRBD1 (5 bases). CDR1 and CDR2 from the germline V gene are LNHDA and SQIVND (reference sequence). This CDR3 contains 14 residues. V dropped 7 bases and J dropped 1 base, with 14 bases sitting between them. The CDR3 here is CASTPPGPSYEQYF. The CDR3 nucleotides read TGTGCCAGTACCCCGCCAGGGCCGTCCTACGAGCAGTACTTC.